A single sample gave rise to the 20 T cell receptor beta chains below, sequenced in a study of cytomegalovirus exposure and HLA in healthy donors. The PCR made use of 60 Vbeta and 13 Jbeta primers. Clones were read by immunoSEQ multiplex PCR, and TCRdb kept only the in-frame ones, dropping some. This table has 70,000 to 100,000 clones, roughly 71% appearing once. Sequencing was done on a sample of PBMCs. These receptors were obtained from a man aged 50 to 59 in good health and CMV-seronegative.

The chain joins TRBV29-1 to TRBJ2-5; 13 nucleotides match TRBD2. The CDR3 covers 15 residues. The V gene end was trimmed by 5 bases and the J gene end by 2 bases; junction bases not matched to a gene: 5. Germline V gene lookup returns CDR1 SQVTM and CDR2 ANQGSEA. The CDR3 DNA reads TGCAGCGTTTCCCGACTAGCGGGGGGACAAGAGACCCAGTACTTC. Translated: CSVSRLAGGQETQYF.

This sequence joins TRBV30 and TRBJ2-1; D might be TRBD2 (7 bases). Germline lookup yields CDR1 GTSNPN and CDR2 SVGIG (reference sequence). V gave up 0 bases and J gave up 4 bases, with 13 bases separating them. The CDR3 contains 15 residues. The CDR3 loop reads CAWSVWGGAYNEQFF. CDR3 DNA sequence: TGTGCCTGGAGTGTATGGGGGGGGGCGTACAATGAGCAGTTCTTC.

V is TRBV29-1 and J is TRBJ2-7, with 10 positions matching TRBD1. V lost 7 bases and J lost 4; bases outside the gene matches: 4. The germline V gene encodes CDR1 SQVTM and CDR2 ANQGSEA. This CDR3 has 12 amino acids. CDR3 loop: CSGRTGGYEQYF. CDR3 sequence (DNA): TGCAGCGGGAGGACAGGGGGTTACGAGCAGTACTTC.

V is TRBV21-1 and J is TRBJ2-1; TRBD1 is the table's D call and was not checked against the DNA. TRBV21-1 is noted as a pseudogene. The CDR3 is 17 amino acids. CDR3 residues: CASSLKQGKGSPNEQFF. The CDR3 nucleotides read TGTGCCAGCAGCCTTAAACAGGGGAAGGGATCACCCAATGAGCAGTTCTTC.

The V gene is TRBV5-3, the J gene TRBJ2-2; 13 nucleotides align to TRBD2. TRBV5-3 carries the ORF label, with uncertain function. The CDR3 is 17 residues long. The V and J ends lost 4 bases and 3 bases, in that order; junction bases with no gene match: 6. This chain's CDR3 is CARSTGLAGQYTGELFF. DNA for the CDR3: TGTGCCAGAAGCACGGGACTAGCGGGACAGTACACCGGGGAGCTGTTTTTT.

This chain links TRBV7-9 with TRBJ2-2, with a weak D call TRBD1 (6 bases). Germline loops: CDR1 SEHNR, CDR2 FQNEAQ (reference sequence). V dropped 8 bases and J dropped 6 bases, with 19 bases sitting between them. The CDR3 covers 15 residues. The CDR3 loop is CASSGLLQGAGELFF. CDR3 coding DNA: TGTGCCAGCTCCGGGTTATTACAGGGCGCCGGGGAGCTGTTTTTT. Supplemented by reference TRBV7-9 and TRBJ2-2, the full variable domain reads DTGVSQNPRHKITKRGQNVTFRCDPISEHNRLYWYRQTLGQGPEFLTYFQNEAQLEKSRLLSDRFSAERPKGSFSTLEIQRTEQGDSAMYLCASSGLLQGAGELFFGEGSRLTVL.

This clone was counted between two and nine times. This chain connects TRBV4-3 to TRBJ1-4; D remains unclear. V lost 1 base and J 3 bases, leaving 9 bases between the germline ends. The CDR3 totals 15 residues. Germline-derived CDR1 and CDR2 are LGHNA and YSLEER. The CDR3 spells CASSQVWGANEKLFF. DNA of the CDR3: TGCGCCAGCAGCCAAGTTTGGGGAGCTAATGAAAAACTGTTTTTT.

The rearrangement uses TRBV7-2 and TRBJ2-5; D is perhaps TRBD2 (5 bases). Trimming cost V 1 base and J 0 bases, with 6 bases left between them. Germline V gene data show CDR1 as SGHTA and CDR2 as FQGNSA. CDR3 length equals 14 residues. Here the CDR3 reads CASSLGRYQETQYF. The CDR3 bases are TGTGCCAGCAGCTTAGGGAGGTACCAAGAGACCCAGTACTTC.

This chain joins TRBV30 and TRBJ2-5; possibly TRBD1 for D (5 bases). The CDR3 is 12 amino acids. V lost 0 bases and J lost 4, with 6 bases in between. Germline assignment: CDR1 GTSNPN and CDR2 SVGIG (reference sequence). The CDR3: CAWSVGAETQYF. Here the CDR3 DNA reads TGTGCCTGGAGTGTAGGGGCAGAGACCCAGTACTTC.

The chain combines TRBV4-1 with TRBJ2-1; 8 bases are a match to TRBD1. Germline lookup yields CDR1 MGHRA and CDR2 YSYEKL. The J segment lost 5 bases and the V segment lost 0 bases, leaving 6 bases of the junction unmatched. CDR3 length equals 16 residues. This CDR3 reads CASSQDRTGRDNEQFF. The CDR3 DNA is TGCGCCAGCAGCCAAGATCGGACAGGGAGAGACAATGAGCAGTTCTTC.

The V and J genes are TRBV2 and TRBJ1-5; possibly TRBD1 for D (6 bases). The CDR3 has 15 residues. V was shortened by 6 bases and J by 0 bases, with 12 bases between the two germline ends. Germline V gene lookup returns CDR1 SNHLY and CDR2 FYNNEI. Here the CDR3 reads CASSQDRYSNQPQHF. The CDR3 DNA is TGTGCCAGCAGCCAGGACAGATATAGCAATCAGCCCCAGCATTTT.

This clone showed up just a few times. J is TRBJ1-6 and V is TRBV27; TRBD1 aligns across 7 bases. V was pared by 3 bases and J by 4 bases, with 6 bases of the junction left unmatched. Germline CDR1 MNHEY, CDR2 SMNVEV (reference sequence). CDR3 length equals 16 residues. In nucleotides, the CDR3 is TGTGCCAGCAGTTTGACAGGGCGCGCTTATAATTCACCCCTCCACTTT. Translating gives CASSLTGRAYNSPLHF.

The V call is TRBV19, the J call TRBJ1-2, with D uncertain. The CDR3 is 12 amino acids. The germline CDR1 and CDR2 sequences are LNHDA and SQIVND (reference sequence). Trimming took 5 bases from V and 8 from J, leaving 12 bases between them. CDR3 protein: CASSPLNSGYTF. The CDR3 DNA is TGTGCCAGTAGTCCATTAAACTCGGGCTACACCTTC.

The chain employs TRBV29-1 and TRBJ2-5; D call uncertain. V lost 1 base and J lost 1, with 4 bases in between. From germline, CDR1 is SQVTM and CDR2 ANQGSEA. This CDR3 comprises 12 residues. This CDR3 is CSVEGPQETQYF. CDR3 DNA: TGCAGCGTTGAAGGGCCCCAAGAGACCCAGTACTTC.

This rearrangement joins TRBV29-1 to TRBJ2-2; 7 nucleotides match TRBD1. Germline V gene sequence: CDR1 SQVTM, CDR2 ANQGSEA. V shed 4 bases and J 5 bases; nucleotides not matched to a gene: 4. The CDR3 sequence is 13 residues long. The CDR3 spells CSVAQGFTGELFF. The CDR3 DNA reads as TGCAGCGTTGCACAGGGGTTTACCGGGGAGCTGTTTTTT.

This rearrangement joins TRBV28 to TRBJ2-7; 7 nucleotides match TRBD1. The J segment lost 3 bases and the V segment lost 6 bases, leaving 11 bases of the junction unmatched. Germline CDR1 is MDHEN and CDR2 is SYDVKM. This CDR3 has 15 residues. CDR3 sequence (DNA): TGTGCCAGCAGGCCCACCGGGACAGCCAACTACGAGCAGTACTTC. This gives the protein CASRPTGTANYEQYF.

The J gene is TRBJ2-5, the V gene TRBV28; tentative D call: TRBD2 (6 bases). This CDR3 region has 19 residues. The V gene lost 3 bases and the J gene lost 5 bases, with 28 bases spanning the gap. Germline values: CDR1 MDHEN, CDR2 SYDVKM. The DNA of the CDR3 is TGTGCCAGCAGTTTTACTCGAAAACGGGCCTGGGACTCGGGGGAGACCCAGTACTTC. This gives the protein CASSFTRKRAWDSGETQYF.

The rearrangement joins TRBV7-9 to TRBJ2-5; 13 bases fit TRBD2. V lost 5 bases, J lost 3 bases, and 3 bases stayed unmatched. Germline V gives CDR1 SEHNR, CDR2 FQNEAQ (reference sequence). This CDR3 region has 15 residues. In DNA form, the CDR3 reads TGTGCCAGCAGCCCCGGGACTAGCGGGAAAGAGACCCAGTACTTC. Residues: CASSPGTSGKETQYF.

The V and J genes are TRBV7-8 and TRBJ1-6, with a weak D call TRBD1 (5 bases). Trimming took 3 bases from V and 8 from J, leaving 14 bases between them. From germline, CDR1 is SGHVS and CDR2 FQNEAQ. CDR3 size: 15 residues. The CDR3, as DNA: TGTGCCAGCAGCTTGGACACCCCAGCCTATTCACCCCTCCACTTT. It encodes CASSLDTPAYSPLHF.

This clone turned up a few times. The chain employs TRBV30 and TRBJ2-3; D remains ambiguous. The CDR3 length is 17 residues. V was shortened by 0 bases and J by 2 bases, with 18 bases between the two germline ends. CDR1 and CDR2 from the germline V gene are GTSNPN and SVGIG (reference sequence). CDR3: CAWSVFPSATFTDTQYF. The CDR3 DNA reads as TGTGCCTGGAGTGTGTTCCCCTCCGCGACTTTCACAGATACGCAGTATTTT.